This record looks at one TCR beta chain sequence and its context. Antigen: not known. Produced via immunoSEQ multiplex PCR; TCRdb's table is partial and in-frame only. The repertoire holds under 95,000 clones, about 93% seen once, with over 0.25% in the top ten. The data were taken from a study of siplizumab effects on memory and regulatory T cells. The study, taken as a whole, reports: Versus over 25% in controls, the mappable alloreactive CD4+ clones averaged around 68% Treg-derived with siplizumab. Tregs proliferating in siplizumab cultures lacked confirmation of their suppressive function. Researchers could map only a minor fraction of alloreactive clones to unstimulated subsets. Naive T cells were seemingly more diverse than memory cells, and major contributions to the alloresponse seemed to be made by them.

The CDR3 runs 14 residues. V lost 0 bases and J lost 5, with 7 bases in between. CDR1 is SGHAT and CDR2 is FQNNGV in the germline V gene. Sample: non-Treg CD4+ T cells sorted from blood. The V and J genes are TRBV11-2 and TRBJ2-2; no reliable D call. The receptor was isolated from a human donor in good health. DNA of the CDR3: TGTGCCAGCAGCTTAGACAGGAAGACCGGGGAGCTGTTTTTT. Protein: CASSLDRKTGELFF.